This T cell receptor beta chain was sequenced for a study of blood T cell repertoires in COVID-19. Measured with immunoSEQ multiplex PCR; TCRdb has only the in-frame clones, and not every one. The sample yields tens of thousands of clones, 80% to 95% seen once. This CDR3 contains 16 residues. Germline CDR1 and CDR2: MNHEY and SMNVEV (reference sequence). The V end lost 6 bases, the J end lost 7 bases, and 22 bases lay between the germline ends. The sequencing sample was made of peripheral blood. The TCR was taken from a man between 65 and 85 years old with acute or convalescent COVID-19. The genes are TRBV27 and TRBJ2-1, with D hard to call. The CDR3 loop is CASSLFLARSKNEQFF. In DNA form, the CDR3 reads TGTGCCAGCAGCCTGTTCCTCGCCCGGAGCAAGAATGAGCAGTTCTTC.